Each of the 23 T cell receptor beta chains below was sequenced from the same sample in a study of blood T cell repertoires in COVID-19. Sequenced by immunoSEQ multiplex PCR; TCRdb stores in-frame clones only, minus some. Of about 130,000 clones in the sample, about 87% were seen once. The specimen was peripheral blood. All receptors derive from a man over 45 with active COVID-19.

Here the CDR3 DNA reads TGCGCCAGCAGCCGGCCGGGGGAAGGAAACGAAAAACTGTTTTTT. It yields the protein CASSRPGEGNEKLFF. The chain links TRBV5-1 to TRBJ1-4; possibly TRBD1 for D (5 bases). Germline CDR1 SGHRS, CDR2 YFSETQ. Trimming stripped 4 bases from V and 8 bases from J, with 18 bases between. There are 15 residues in the CDR3.

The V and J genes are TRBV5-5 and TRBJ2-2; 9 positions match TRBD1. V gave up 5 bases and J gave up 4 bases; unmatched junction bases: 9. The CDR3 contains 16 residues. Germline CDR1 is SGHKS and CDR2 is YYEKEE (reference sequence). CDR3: CASSSFKTGGTGELFF. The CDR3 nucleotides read TGTGCCAGCAGTTCATTCAAGACAGGGGGCACCGGGGAGCTGTTTTTT.

CDR3 sequence (DNA): TGTGCCAGCAGCCCAATTAGCTTCGCGAACACCGGGGAGCTGTTTTTT. As protein: CASSPISFANTGELFF. V gene TRBV27 combines with J gene TRBJ2-2, with D unresolved. The V and J ends lost 6 bases and 0 bases respectively, with 14 bases between them. This CDR3 spans 16 amino acids. CDR1 is MNHEY and CDR2 is SMNVEV in the germline V gene (reference sequence).

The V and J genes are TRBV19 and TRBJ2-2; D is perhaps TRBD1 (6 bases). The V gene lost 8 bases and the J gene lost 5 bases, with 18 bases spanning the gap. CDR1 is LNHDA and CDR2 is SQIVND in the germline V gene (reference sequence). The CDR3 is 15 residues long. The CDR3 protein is CASSTLGAGTGELFF. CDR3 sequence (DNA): TGTGCCAGTTCCACACTGGGGGCCGGAACCGGGGAGCTGTTTTTT.

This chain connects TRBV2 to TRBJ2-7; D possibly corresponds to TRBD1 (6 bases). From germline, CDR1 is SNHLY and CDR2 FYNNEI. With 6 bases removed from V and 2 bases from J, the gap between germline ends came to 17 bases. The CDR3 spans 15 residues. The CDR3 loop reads CASSAGTGNTYEQYF. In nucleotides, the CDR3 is TGTGCCAGCAGCGCAGGTACAGGGAATACCTACGAGCAGTACTTC.

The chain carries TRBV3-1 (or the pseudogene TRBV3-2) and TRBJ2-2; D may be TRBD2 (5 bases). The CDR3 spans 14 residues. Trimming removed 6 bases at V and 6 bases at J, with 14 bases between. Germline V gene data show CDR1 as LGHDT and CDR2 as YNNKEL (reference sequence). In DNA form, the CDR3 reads TGTGCCAGCAGTCGGACTTCGACCGCCGGGGAGCTGTTTTTT. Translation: CASSRTSTAGELFF.

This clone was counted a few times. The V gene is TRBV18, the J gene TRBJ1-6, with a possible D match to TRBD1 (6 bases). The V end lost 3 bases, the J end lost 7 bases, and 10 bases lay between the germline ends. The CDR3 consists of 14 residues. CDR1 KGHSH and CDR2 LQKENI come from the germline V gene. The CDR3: CASSPGQYNSPLHF. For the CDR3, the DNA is TGTGCCAGCTCACCCGGACAGTACAATTCACCCCTCCACTTT.

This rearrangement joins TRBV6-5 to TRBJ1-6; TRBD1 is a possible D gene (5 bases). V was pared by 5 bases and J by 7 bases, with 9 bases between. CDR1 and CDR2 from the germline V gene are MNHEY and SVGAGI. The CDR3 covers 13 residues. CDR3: CASSRRGNSPLHF. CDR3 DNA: TGTGCCAGCAGTAGGAGGGGAAATTCACCCCTCCACTTT.

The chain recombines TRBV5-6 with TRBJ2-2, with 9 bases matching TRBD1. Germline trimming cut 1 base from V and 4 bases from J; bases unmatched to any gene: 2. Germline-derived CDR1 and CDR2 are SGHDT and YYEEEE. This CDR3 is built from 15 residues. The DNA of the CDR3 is TGTGCCAGCAGCTTGTGGGACAGGGTCACCGGGGAGCTGTTTTTT. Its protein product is CASSLWDRVTGELFF.

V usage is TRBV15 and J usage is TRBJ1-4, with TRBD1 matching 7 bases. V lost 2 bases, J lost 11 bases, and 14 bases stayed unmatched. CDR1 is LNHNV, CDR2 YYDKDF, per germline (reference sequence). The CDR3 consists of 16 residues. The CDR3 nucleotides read TGTGCCACCAGCAGACGGACAGGCTCCCCGGAAGGGAAACTGTTTTTT. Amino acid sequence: CATSRRTGSPEGKLFF. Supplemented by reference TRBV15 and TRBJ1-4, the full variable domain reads DAMVIQNPRYQVTQFGKPVTLSCSQTLNHNVMYWYQQKSSQAPKLLFHYYDKDFNNEADTPDNFQSRRPNTSFCFLDIRSPGLGDTAMYLCATSRRTGSPEGKLFFGSGTQLSVL.

The CDR3 DNA reads TGTGCCAGTAGACTCGACGGGGAAGCTTTCTTT. Protein sequence: CASRLDGEAFF. The chain joins TRBV2 to TRBJ1-1; D not resolved. The germline gives CDR1 SNHLY, CDR2 FYNNEI. The length of the CDR3 is 11 residues. V lost 9 bases to trimming and J lost 8 bases, with 13 bases between them. The full variable domain, with the rest looked up from reference TRBV2 and TRBJ1-1, is EPEVTQTPSHQVTQMGQEVILRCVPISNHLYFYWYRQILGQKVEFLVSFYNNEISEKSEIFDDQFSVERPDGSNFTLKIRSTKLEDSAMYFCASRLDGEAFFGQGTRLTVV.

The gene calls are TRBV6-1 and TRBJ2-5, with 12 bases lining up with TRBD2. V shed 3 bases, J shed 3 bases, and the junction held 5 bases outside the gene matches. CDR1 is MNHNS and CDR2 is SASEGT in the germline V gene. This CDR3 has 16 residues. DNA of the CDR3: TGTGCCAGCAGTGACGGCCTAGCGGGGGGGAAAGAGACCCAGTACTTC. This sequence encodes CASSDGLAGGKETQYF.

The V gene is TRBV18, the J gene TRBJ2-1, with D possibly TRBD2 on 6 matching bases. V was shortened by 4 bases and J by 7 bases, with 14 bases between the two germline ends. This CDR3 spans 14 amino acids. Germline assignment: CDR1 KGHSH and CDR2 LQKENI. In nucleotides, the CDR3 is TGTGCCAGCTCACGCGATAGTGGGGGGAATGAGCAGTTCTTC. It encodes CASSRDSGGNEQFF.

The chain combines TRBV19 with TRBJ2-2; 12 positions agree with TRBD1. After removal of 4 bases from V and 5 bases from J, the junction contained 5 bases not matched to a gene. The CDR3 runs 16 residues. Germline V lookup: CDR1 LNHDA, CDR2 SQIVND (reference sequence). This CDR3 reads CASSKGQGAGTGELFF. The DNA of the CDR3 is TGTGCCAGTAGTAAGGGACAGGGGGCGGGTACCGGGGAGCTGTTTTTT.

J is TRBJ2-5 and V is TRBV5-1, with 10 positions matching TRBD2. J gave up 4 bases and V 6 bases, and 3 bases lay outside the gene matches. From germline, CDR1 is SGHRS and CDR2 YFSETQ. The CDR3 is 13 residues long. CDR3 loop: CASTTSGVETQYF. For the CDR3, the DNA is TGCGCCAGCACCACTAGCGGGGTAGAGACCCAGTACTTC.

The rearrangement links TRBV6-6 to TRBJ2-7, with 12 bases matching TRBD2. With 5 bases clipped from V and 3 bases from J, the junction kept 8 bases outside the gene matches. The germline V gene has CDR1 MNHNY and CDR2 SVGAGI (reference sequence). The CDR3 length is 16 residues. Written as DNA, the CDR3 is TGTGCCAGCAGTCAGATACTAGCGGGGGGTATCTACGAGCAGTACTTC. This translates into CASSQILAGGIYEQYF.

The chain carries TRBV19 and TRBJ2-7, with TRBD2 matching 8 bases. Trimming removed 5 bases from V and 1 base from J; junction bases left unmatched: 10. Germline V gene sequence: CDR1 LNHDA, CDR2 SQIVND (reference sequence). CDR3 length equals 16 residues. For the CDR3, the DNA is TGTGCCAGTAGTCGTCGGCGAGCGGGGGCGTCCTACGAGCAGTACTTC. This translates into CASSRRRAGASYEQYF.

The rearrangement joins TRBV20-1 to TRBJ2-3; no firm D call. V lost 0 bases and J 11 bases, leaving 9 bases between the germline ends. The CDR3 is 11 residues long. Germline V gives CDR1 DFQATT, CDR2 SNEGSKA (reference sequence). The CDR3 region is CSARESGLQYF. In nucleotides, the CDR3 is TGCAGTGCTAGAGAGTCCGGTTTGCAGTATTTT.

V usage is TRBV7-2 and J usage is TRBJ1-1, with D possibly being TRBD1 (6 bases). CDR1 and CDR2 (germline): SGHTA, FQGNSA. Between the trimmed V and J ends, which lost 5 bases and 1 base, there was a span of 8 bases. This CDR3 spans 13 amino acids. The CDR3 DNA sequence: TGTGCCAGCAGCCTCAGGGGGAACACTGAAGCTTTCTTT. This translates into CASSLRGNTEAFF. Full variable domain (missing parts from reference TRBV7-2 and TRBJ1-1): GAGVSQSPSNKVTEKGKDVELRCDPISGHTALYWYRQSLGQGLEFLIYFQGNSAPDKSGLPSDRFSAERTGGSVSTLTIQRTQQEDSAVYLCASSLRGNTEAFFGQGTRLTVV.

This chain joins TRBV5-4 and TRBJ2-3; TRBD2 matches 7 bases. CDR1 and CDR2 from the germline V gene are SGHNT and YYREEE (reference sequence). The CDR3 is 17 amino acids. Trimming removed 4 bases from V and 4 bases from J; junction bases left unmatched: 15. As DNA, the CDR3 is TGTGCCAGCAGCCCGGGGGGTGCAGGGAGGGGCCCAGATACGCAGTATTTT. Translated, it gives CASSPGGAGRGPDTQYF.

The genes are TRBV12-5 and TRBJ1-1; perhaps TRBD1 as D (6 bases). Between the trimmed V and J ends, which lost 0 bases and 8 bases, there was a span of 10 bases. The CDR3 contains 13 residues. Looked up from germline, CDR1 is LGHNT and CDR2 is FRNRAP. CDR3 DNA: TGTGCTAGTGGTTTGGTACTTGGGACAGAAGCTTTCTTT. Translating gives CASGLVLGTEAFF.

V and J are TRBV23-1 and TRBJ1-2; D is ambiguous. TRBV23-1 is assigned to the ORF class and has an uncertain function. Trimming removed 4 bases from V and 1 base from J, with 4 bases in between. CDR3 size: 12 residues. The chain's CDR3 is CASSPVNYGYTF. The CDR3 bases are TGCGCCAGCAGTCCGGTTAACTATGGCTACACCTTC.

The DNA for the CDR3 is TGTGCCACCAGTCTTGCAGGGGCTAAGGGGGATACGCAGTATTTT. This encodes CATSLAGAKGDTQYF. V and J are TRBV24-1 and TRBJ2-3; tentatively, D is TRBD1 (6 bases). This CDR3 spans 15 amino acids. V lost 6 bases, J lost 6 bases, and 18 bases lay in between. Per germline, CDR1 KGHDR and CDR2 SFDVKD.